What follows are 10 T cell receptor beta chains derived from one specimen sequenced in a study of T cell repertoires in cytomegalovirus infection. In TCRdb, the reads were re-called with MiXCR into one record per CDR3 protein. The data show about 310,000 distinct CDR3 sequences, about 8.8% seen once. The specimen was PBMCs. The receptors shown here come from a human donor in good health (CMV status not recorded). Some clones in this sample may be carry-over from other donors' samples.

This clonotype came up many times. The gene calls are TRBV20-1 and TRBJ2-1, with 10 bases fitting TRBD2. This CDR3 contains 16 residues. Germline lookup yields CDR1 DFQATT and CDR2 SNEGSKA (reference sequence). With V trimmed by 0 bases and J by 8 bases, 10 bases remained unmatched. The CDR3 sequence is CSARDPLAGDADEQFF. CDR3 DNA sequence: TGCAGTGCTAGAGATCCGCTAGCGGGGGACGCGGATGAGCAGTTCTTC.

Many counts were recorded for this clonotype. The chain couples TRBV23-1 to TRBJ2-2, with TRBD1 matching 8 bases. TRBV23-1 is placed among ORFs of uncertain function. J was trimmed by 0 bases and V by 3 bases; bases with no gene match: 0. The CDR3 has 15 residues. This CDR3 reads CASSQGQANTGELFF. In nucleotides, the CDR3 is TGCGCCAGCAGTCAGGGACAGGCGAACACCGGGGAGCTGTTTTTT.

This clonotype was seen a handful of times. This sequence joins TRBV14 and TRBJ1-1; no clear D. Trimming removed 4 bases from V and 0 bases from J, with 9 bases in between. In germline, CDR1 is SGHDN, CDR2 FVKESK. There are 14 residues in the CDR3. The CDR3 reads CASSPRAVNTEAFF. For the CDR3, the DNA is TGTGCCAGCAGCCCGAGGGCGGTGAACACTGAAGCTTTCTTT.

This clonotype was counted once. For the CDR3, the DNA is TGTGCCAGCAGTTTTTCTGGGGCCGAACCGTCTGGGGCCAACGTCCTGACTTTC. Amino acid sequence: CASSFSGAEPSGANVLTF. The rearrangement joins TRBV27 to TRBJ2-6; weak D call: TRBD1 (5 bases). The V end was cut by 3 bases, the J end by 1 base, with 16 bases between. This CDR3 is built from 18 residues. CDR1 and CDR2 (germline): MNHEY, SMNVEV (reference sequence).

The table lists this clonotype with many counts. The chain couples TRBV7-8 to TRBJ2-3; D possibly corresponds to TRBD1 (6 bases). V lost 5 bases to trimming and J lost 0 bases, with 18 bases between them. Germline V CDR1 and CDR2: SGHVS, FQNEAQ. The CDR3 is 17 residues long. CDR3 in amino acids: CASSPMGVTGSTDTQYF. CDR3 sequence (DNA): TGTGCCAGCAGCCCCATGGGAGTGACAGGTAGCACAGATACGCAGTATTTT.

This clonotype was seen ten or more times. The chain couples TRBV29-1 to TRBJ1-2; D is perhaps TRBD1 (6 bases). There are 13 residues in the CDR3. Trimming cost V 3 bases and J 4 bases, with 12 bases left between them. Germline assignment: CDR1 SQVTM and CDR2 ANQGSEA. The CDR3 region is CSVEPDRTYGYTF. CDR3 nucleotides: TGCAGCGTTGAGCCTGACAGGACCTATGGCTACACCTTC.

The chain employs TRBV7-2 and TRBJ1-5; D may be TRBD1 (5 bases). CDR1 and CDR2 from the germline V gene are SGHTA and FQGNSA. V gave up 8 bases and J gave up 4 bases, with 12 bases separating them. CDR3 size: 13 residues. Written as DNA, the CDR3 is TGTGCCAGCGCGGGTGGACAAAATCAGCCCCAGCATTTT. Protein: CASAGGQNQPQHF.

The V and J genes are TRBV6-2 or TRBV6-3 and TRBJ1-1; tentative D call: TRBD1 (5 bases). The V end was cut by 5 bases, the J end by 4 bases, with 11 bases between. The CDR3 loop spans 13 amino acids. CDR1 and CDR2 (germline): MNHEY, SVGEGT. The CDR3 loop reads CASSRGSLTEAFF. The CDR3 nucleotides are TGTGCCAGCAGTAGGGGCAGCCTCACTGAAGCTTTCTTT.

V and J are TRBV11-2 and TRBJ2-3, with D unresolved. Germline CDR1 reads SGHAT; CDR2 reads FQNNGV. The V end was cut by 5 bases, the J end by 6 bases, with 12 bases between. There are 13 residues in the CDR3. The CDR3 DNA follows: TGTGCCAGCAGCCCTAGTACACGCGATACGCAGTATTTT. It specifies CASSPSTRDTQYF.

This clonotype has at least ten counts. This chain links TRBV2 with TRBJ2-1, with 7 positions matching TRBD1. CDR1 and CDR2 from the germline V gene are SNHLY and FYNNEI. CDR3 length equals 16 residues. Trimming took 1 base from V and 7 from J; bases not matched to a gene: 10. The CDR3 DNA sequence: TGTGCCAGCAGTGAAGTTGCGGCAGGGGGTGCGAATGAGCAGTTCTTC. It translates to CASSEVAAGGANEQFF.